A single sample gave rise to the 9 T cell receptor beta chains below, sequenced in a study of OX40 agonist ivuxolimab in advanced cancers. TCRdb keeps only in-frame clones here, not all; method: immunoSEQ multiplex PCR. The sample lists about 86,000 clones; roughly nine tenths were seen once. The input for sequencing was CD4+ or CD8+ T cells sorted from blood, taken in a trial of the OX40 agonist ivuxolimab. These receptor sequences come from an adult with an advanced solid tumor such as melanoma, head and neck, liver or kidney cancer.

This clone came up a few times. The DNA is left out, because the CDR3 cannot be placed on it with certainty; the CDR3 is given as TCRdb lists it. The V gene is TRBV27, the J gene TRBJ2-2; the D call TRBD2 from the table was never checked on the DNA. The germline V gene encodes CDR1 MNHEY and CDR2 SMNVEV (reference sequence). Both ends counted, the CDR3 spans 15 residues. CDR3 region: CASSSSGGITGELFF.

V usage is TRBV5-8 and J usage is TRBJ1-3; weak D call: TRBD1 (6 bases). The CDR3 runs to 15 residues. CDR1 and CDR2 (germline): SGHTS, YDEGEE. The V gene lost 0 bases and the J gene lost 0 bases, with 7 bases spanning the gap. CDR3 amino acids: CASSLDRASGNTIYF. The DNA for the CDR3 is TGTGCCAGCAGCTTGGACAGGGCCTCTGGAAACACCATATATTTT.

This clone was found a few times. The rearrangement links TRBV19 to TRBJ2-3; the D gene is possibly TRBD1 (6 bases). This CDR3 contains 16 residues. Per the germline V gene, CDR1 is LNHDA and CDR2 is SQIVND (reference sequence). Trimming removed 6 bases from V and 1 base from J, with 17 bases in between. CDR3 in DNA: TGTGCCAGTAGGCCCAAACAGGGAAGGGGCACAGATACGCAGTATTTT. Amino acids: CASRPKQGRGTDTQYF.

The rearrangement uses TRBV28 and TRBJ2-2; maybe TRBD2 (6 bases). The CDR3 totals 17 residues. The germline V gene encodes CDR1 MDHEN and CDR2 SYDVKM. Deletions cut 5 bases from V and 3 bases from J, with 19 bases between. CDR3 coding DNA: TGTGCCAGCAGTCTCATCAGGGAGGCCGGCTACACCGGGGAGCTGTTTTTT. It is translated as CASSLIREAGYTGELFF.

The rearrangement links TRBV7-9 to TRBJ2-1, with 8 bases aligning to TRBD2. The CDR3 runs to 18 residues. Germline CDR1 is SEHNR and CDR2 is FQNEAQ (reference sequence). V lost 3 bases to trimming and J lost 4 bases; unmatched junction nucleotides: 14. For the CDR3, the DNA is TGTGCCAGCAGCTTGGGTTTGGGGATGACTAGCGTGTACAATGAGCAGTTCTTC. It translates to CASSLGLGMTSVYNEQFF. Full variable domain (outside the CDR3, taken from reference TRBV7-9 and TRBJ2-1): DTGVSQNPRHKITKRGQNVTFRCDPISEHNRLYWYRQTLGQGPEFLTYFQNEAQLEKSRLLSDRFSAERPKGSFSTLEIQRTEQGDSAMYLCASSLGLGMTSVYNEQFFGPGTRLTVL.

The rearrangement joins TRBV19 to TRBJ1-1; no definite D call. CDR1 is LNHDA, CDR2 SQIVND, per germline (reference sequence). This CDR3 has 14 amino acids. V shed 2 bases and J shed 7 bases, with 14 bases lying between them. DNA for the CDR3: TGTGCCAGTAGTATACCGTGGAGATCTTTTGAAGCTTTCTTT. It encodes CASSIPWRSFEAFF.

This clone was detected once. CDR3 sequence reads: CASSVGGGNNSPLHF. CDR3 bases: TGTGCCAGCAGCGTAGGGGGGGGAAATAATTCACCCCTCCACTTT. The chain is built from TRBV9 and TRBJ1-6, with D possibly being TRBD1 (5 bases). Per the germline V gene, CDR1 is SGDLS and CDR2 is YYNGEE. V lost 0 bases and J lost 5, with 9 bases in between. The CDR3 is made up of 15 amino acids.

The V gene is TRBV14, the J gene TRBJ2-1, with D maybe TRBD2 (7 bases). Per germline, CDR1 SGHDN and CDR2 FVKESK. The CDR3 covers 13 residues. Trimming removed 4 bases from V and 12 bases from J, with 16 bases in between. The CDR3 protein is CASSPGAGAAQFF. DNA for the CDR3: TGTGCCAGCAGCCCTGGGGCGGGGGCGGCGCAGTTCTTC.

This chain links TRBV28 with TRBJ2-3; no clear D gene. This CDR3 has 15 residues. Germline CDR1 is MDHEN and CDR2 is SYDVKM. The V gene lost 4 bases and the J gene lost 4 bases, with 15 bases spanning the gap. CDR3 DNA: TGTGCCAGCAGTTGGAAGTCCCGGCCTCCAGATACGCAGTATTTT. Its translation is CASSWKSRPPDTQYF.